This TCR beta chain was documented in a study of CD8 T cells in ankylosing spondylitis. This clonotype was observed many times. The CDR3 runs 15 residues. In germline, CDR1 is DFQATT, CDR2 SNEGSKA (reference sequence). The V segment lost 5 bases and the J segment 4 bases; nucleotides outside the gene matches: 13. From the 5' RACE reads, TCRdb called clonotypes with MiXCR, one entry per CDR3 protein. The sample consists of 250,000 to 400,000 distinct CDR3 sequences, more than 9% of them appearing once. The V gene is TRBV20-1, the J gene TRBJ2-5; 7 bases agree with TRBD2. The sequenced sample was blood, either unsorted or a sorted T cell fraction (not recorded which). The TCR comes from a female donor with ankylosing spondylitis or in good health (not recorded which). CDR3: CSARRERGVRETQYF. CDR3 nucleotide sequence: TGCAGTGCTCGAAGGGAGCGGGGCGTTCGAGAGACCCAGTACTTC.